This entry lists 30 T cell receptor beta chains sequenced from one sample in a study of T cell responses to AZD1222 COVID-19 vaccine. Profiled with immunoSEQ multiplex PCR; TCRdb holds only in-frame clones, not every one. The data contain under 200,000 clones, about nine tenths of them singletons. Sequencing used peripheral blood, obtained on day 0 of AZD1222 vaccination. The receptors stem from an adult in good health.

This clone came up once. V usage is TRBV12-3 or TRBV12-4 and J usage is TRBJ1-5, with TRBD1 identical over 7 bases. The CDR3 extends over 13 amino acids. V trimming: 6 bases; J trimming: 4 bases; junction bases outside the gene matches: 3. The CDR3 here is CASREQGNQPQHF. DNA of the CDR3: TGTGCCAGCAGGGAACAGGGGAATCAGCCCCAGCATTTT.

A note on this clone: Mismatch with germline at one junction end may stem from a read error. This rearrangement joins TRBV29-1 to TRBJ1-4, with D possibly matching TRBD1 (5 bases). Germline-derived CDR1 and CDR2 are SQVTM and ANQGSEA. This CDR3 region has 11 residues. In DNA form, the CDR3 reads TGCAGCGTTGCGGAAGGGGATCTCCGGCTTTTT. Translation: CSVAEGDLRLF.

V gene TRBV19 combines with J gene TRBJ1-2; D gene ambiguous. The length of the CDR3 is 14 residues. The V and J ends lost 4 bases and 8 bases respectively, with 17 bases between them. Germline V CDR1 and CDR2: LNHDA, SQIVND (reference sequence). Written as DNA, the CDR3 is TGTGCCAGTAGTAACCCCCGGGAGAGATCGGGCTACACCTTC. Translating it yields CASSNPRERSGYTF.

CDR3 bases: TGTGCCAGCAGCAAAGGAAGGGAGGACGACTACGAGCAGTACTTC. It is translated as CASSKGREDDYEQYF. V usage is TRBV21-1 and J usage is TRBJ2-7; the tabulated D call, TRBD2, remains unverified against the DNA. TRBV21-1 is a listed pseudogene. The CDR3 sequence is 15 residues long.

This chain connects TRBV24-1 to TRBJ2-1; a possible D gene is TRBD2 (7 bases). V gave up 1 base and J gave up 15 bases, with 21 bases separating them. The CDR3 has 15 amino acids. Germline CDR1 and CDR2: KGHDR and SFDVKD. CDR3 nucleotides: TGTGCCACCAGTGATTTTTCGGGGGGCCCCCTTGGTGCGTTCTTC. Its translation: CATSDFSGGPLGAFF.

This rearrangement joins TRBV3-1 (or the pseudogene TRBV3-2) to TRBJ1-1; tentatively, D is TRBD1 (6 bases). The germline V gene encodes CDR1 LGHDT and CDR2 YNNKEL (reference sequence). The CDR3 spans 14 residues. The V end lost 3 bases, the J end lost 6 bases, and 14 bases lay between the germline ends. In DNA form, the CDR3 reads TGTGCCAGCAGCCAGCGTCGACAGGCCCCTGAAGCTTTCTTT. Translating it yields CASSQRRQAPEAFF.

The chain carries TRBV18 and TRBJ2-1; D is unresolved. Trimming stripped 2 bases from V and 0 bases from J, with 11 bases between. In germline, CDR1 is KGHSH, CDR2 LQKENI. The CDR3 runs 16 residues. The CDR3 nucleotides read TGTGCCAGCTCACCAGGAACGTCGAGCTCCTACAATGAGCAGTTCTTC. Amino acids: CASSPGTSSSYNEQFF. Variable domain in full (rest from reference TRBV18 and TRBJ2-1): NAGVMQNPRHLVRRRGQEARLRCSPMKGHSHVYWYRQLPEEGLKFMVYLQKENIIDESGMPKERFSAEFPKEGPSILRIQQVVRGDSAAYFCASSPGTSSSYNEQFFGPGTRLTVL.

This chain joins TRBV5-5 and TRBJ2-7; 11 nucleotides match TRBD2. V shed 4 bases, J shed 3 bases, and the junction held 6 bases outside the gene matches. Germline CDR1 SGHKS, CDR2 YYEKEE (reference sequence). This CDR3 is built from 15 residues. CDR3 protein: CASSPLSGGGYEQYF. In nucleotides, the CDR3 is TGTGCCAGCAGCCCCCTTAGCGGGGGGGGCTACGAGCAGTACTTC.

The chain carries TRBV11-3 and TRBJ1-2; the match to TRBD1 covers 10 bases. Looked up from germline, CDR1 is SGHNT and CDR2 is YENEEA. The ends lost 0 bases at V and 6 bases at J; junction bases unmatched: 7. This CDR3 is built from 16 residues. The CDR3, as DNA: TGTGCCAGCAGCTTAGACCCCCGACAGGGGGCGAATGGCTACACCTTC. Its protein is CASSLDPRQGANGYTF.

The chain has TRBV5-6 and TRBJ1-5, with D possibly matching TRBD1 (6 bases). This CDR3 has 14 amino acids. Trimming stripped 2 bases from V and 6 bases from J, with 12 bases between. CDR1 and CDR2 (germline): SGHDT, YYEEEE. In DNA form, the CDR3 reads TGTGCCAGCAGCTTACGATTGACAGGTCAGCCCCAGCATTTT. Amino acid sequence: CASSLRLTGQPQHF.

The chain employs TRBV5-5 and TRBJ2-1; TRBD1 is a possible D gene (6 bases). The CDR3 length is 16 residues. V lost 6 bases and J lost 5, with 21 bases in between. Germline V gene lookup returns CDR1 SGHKS and CDR2 YYEKEE (reference sequence). The CDR3 region is CASIQNPNRDNNEQFF. The DNA for the CDR3 is TGTGCCAGCATTCAAAACCCGAACAGGGACAACAATGAGCAGTTCTTC.

In its sample, this clone was seen once. DNA of the CDR3: TGTGCCAGCAGTTACTTTGGGAGGGAGGGGACTTGGTTCTTC. It yields the protein CASSYFGREGTWFF. The V and J genes are TRBV6-5 and TRBJ2-1, with TRBD2 matching over 7 bases. The CDR3 contains 14 residues. The germline V gene has CDR1 MNHEY and CDR2 SVGAGI. The V segment lost 1 base and the J segment 15 bases; nucleotides outside the gene matches: 12.

This clone was detected a few times. The junction departs from the called germline gene at one end, perhaps through a read error. CDR3 sequence: CASSGDRESYF. The CDR3 DNA follows: TGCGCCAGCAGCGGGGACAGGGAGAGTTACTTC. V is TRBV5-1 and J is TRBJ1-2; TRBD1 matches at 9 bases. This CDR3 region has 11 residues. Looked up from germline, CDR1 is SGHRS and CDR2 is YFSETQ.

The chain links TRBV30 to TRBJ2-7; 7 bases are a match to TRBD1. The length of the CDR3 is 13 residues. Trimming at V came to 4 bases and at J to 2 bases, leaving 5 bases not matched to a gene. Germline CDR1 GTSNPN, CDR2 SVGIG (reference sequence). The CDR3 nucleotides read TGTGCCTGGAACAGGGGTAGCGCCTACGAGCAGTACTTC. This gives the protein CAWNRGSAYEQYF.

V and J are TRBV6-1 and TRBJ1-6; D gene uncertain. This CDR3 contains 14 residues. Per the germline V gene, CDR1 is MNHNS and CDR2 is SASEGT. Trimming pared 3 bases from V and 5 bases from J, leaving 8 bases between. CDR3: CASSEFLDNSPLHF. The CDR3 DNA reads as TGTGCCAGCAGTGAGTTTCTTGATAATTCACCCCTCCACTTT.

The chain links TRBV5-5 to TRBJ1-4, with a tentative D call TRBD1 (5 bases). V gave up 3 bases and J gave up 0 bases, with 12 bases separating them. Germline V gives CDR1 SGHKS, CDR2 YYEKEE (reference sequence). CDR3 length: 16 amino acids. CDR3 residues: CASSSGLVTTNEKLFF. CDR3 in DNA: TGTGCCAGCAGCTCGGGACTTGTCACAACTAATGAAAAACTGTTTTTT.

This chain uses TRBV4-2 with TRBJ1-1; D ambiguous. The CDR3 has 13 residues. The germline CDR1 and CDR2 sequences are LGHNA and YNFKEQ. V was shortened by 0 bases and J by 4 bases, with 6 bases between the two germline ends. The CDR3 nucleotides are TGTGCCAGCAGCCAAGATTGGAGCACTGAAGCTTTCTTT. Encoded protein: CASSQDWSTEAFF.

The chain combines TRBV25-1 with TRBJ2-6, with 9 bases matching TRBD1. V was clipped by 6 bases and J by 4 bases; unmatched bases: 7. Germline-derived CDR1 and CDR2 are MGHDK and SYGVNS. The CDR3 is 16 amino acids. CDR3 in amino acids: CASRVQGARGANVLTF. DNA of the CDR3: TGTGCCAGCAGGGTACAGGGGGCGCGGGGGGCCAACGTCCTGACTTTC.

V is TRBV4-2 and J is TRBJ1-1; tentatively, D is TRBD1 (5 bases). V was cut by 6 bases and J by 3 bases, with 17 bases left in between. Per germline, CDR1 LGHNA and CDR2 YNFKEQ. The CDR3 spans 15 residues. The CDR3 region has the DNA TGTGCCAGCAGGATCTTTGGAGGGGTGGACACTGAAGCTTTCTTT. It is translated as CASRIFGGVDTEAFF.

This chain joins TRBV19 and TRBJ1-2, with D unresolved. Germline V gene sequence: CDR1 LNHDA, CDR2 SQIVND (reference sequence). V dropped 7 bases and J dropped 7 bases, with 22 bases sitting between them. The CDR3 loop spans 15 amino acids. CDR3 residues: CASTYSRTVAGGYTF. CDR3 nucleotide sequence: TGTGCCAGTACCTATTCTAGGACGGTAGCCGGTGGCTACACCTTC.

The chain carries TRBV5-5 and TRBJ1-1; D gene uncertain. The germline gives CDR1 SGHKS, CDR2 YYEKEE (reference sequence). V lost 0 bases, J lost 0 bases, and 9 bases lay in between. CDR3 length equals 15 residues. CDR3 in DNA: TGTGCCAGCAGCTTGGTACTGATCATGAACACTGAAGCTTTCTTT. This sequence encodes CASSLVLIMNTEAFF.

This chain connects TRBV7-3 to TRBJ1-1, with D perhaps TRBD1 (6 bases). Per the germline V gene, CDR1 is SGHTA and CDR2 is FQGTGA. V lost 5 bases to trimming and J lost 8 bases, with 15 bases between them. CDR3 length: 13 amino acids. The CDR3 here is CASSPQGQGEAFF. CDR3 DNA: TGTGCCAGCAGCCCTCAGGGGCAGGGGGAAGCTTTCTTT.

The rearrangement uses TRBV29-1 and TRBJ2-7; 10 bases line up with TRBD1. CDR1 and CDR2 (germline): SQVTM, ANQGSEA. The CDR3 has 13 residues. Trimming cost V 7 bases and J 7 bases; bases outside gene matches: 10. The CDR3 sequence: CSAQGQGRGEQYF. The CDR3 DNA follows: TGCAGCGCCCAGGGACAGGGGAGAGGAGAGCAGTACTTC.

This chain connects TRBV28 to TRBJ1-5; 11 bases are shared with TRBD1. Germline V CDR1 and CDR2: MDHEN, SYDVKM. The ends lost 5 bases at V and 4 bases at J; junction bases unmatched: 4. The CDR3 is 15 amino acids. CDR3 loop: CASSRTGGLNQPQHF. The CDR3, as DNA: TGTGCCAGCAGTCGGACAGGGGGCCTTAATCAGCCCCAGCATTTT.

This chain connects TRBV6-2 or TRBV6-3 to TRBJ1-1, with D possibly matching TRBD1 (5 bases). Per germline, CDR1 MNHEY and CDR2 SVGEGT. The CDR3 consists of 14 residues. Trimming took off 3 bases at V and 1 base at J, with 9 bases between the two ends. Here the CDR3 reads CASSYRGKNTEAFF. DNA of the CDR3: TGTGCCAGCAGTTATAGGGGTAAGAACACTGAAGCTTTCTTT.

V usage is TRBV30 and J usage is TRBJ1-5; perhaps TRBD1 as D (5 bases). V lost 1 base to trimming and J lost 5 bases, with 9 bases between them. The CDR3 is made up of 13 amino acids. The germline V gene has CDR1 GTSNPN and CDR2 SVGIG (reference sequence). DNA of the CDR3: TGTGCCTGGAGTGGTCAGGGAGATCAGCCCCAGCATTTT. The encoded protein is CAWSGQGDQPQHF.

The V call is TRBV29-1, the J call TRBJ1-2; D might be TRBD1 (5 bases). The ends were cut back, 6 bases at V and 5 bases at J, with 16 bases in the middle. The CDR3 spans 13 residues. Germline values: CDR1 SQVTM, CDR2 ANQGSEA. The DNA of the CDR3 is TGCAGCGTCGGCAGCGGGGCGGGGTATGGCTACACCTTC. This codes for CSVGSGAGYGYTF. The full variable domain, completed using reference TRBV29-1 and TRBJ1-2, is SAVISQKPSRDICQRGTSLTIQCQVDSQVTMMFWYRQQPGQSLTLIATANQGSEATYESGFVIDKFPISRPNLTFSTLTVSNMSPEDSSIYLCSVGSGAGYGYTFGSGTRLTVV.

This rearrangement joins TRBV6-5 to TRBJ1-2; 8 bases are shared with TRBD1. After removal of 7 bases from V and 5 bases from J, the junction contained 12 bases not matched to a gene. The CDR3 is 15 amino acids. Germline CDR1 is MNHEY and CDR2 is SVGAGI. CDR3 in amino acids: CASNSRDRHAYGYTF. In DNA form, the CDR3 reads TGTGCCAGCAATTCCCGGGACAGGCATGCTTATGGCTACACCTTC.

V and J are TRBV19 and TRBJ2-3; 7 bases line up with TRBD1. The ends lost 6 bases at V and 3 bases at J; junction bases unmatched: 3. CDR1 is LNHDA and CDR2 is SQIVND in the germline V gene (reference sequence). The CDR3 totals 13 residues. DNA of the CDR3: TGTGCCAGTAGCACAGGGGTAACAGATACGCAGTATTTT. Protein product: CASSTGVTDTQYF.

The J gene is TRBJ2-7, the V gene TRBV6-5; 11 bases are shared with TRBD2. The V and J ends lost 11 bases and 0 bases, in that order; junction bases with no gene match: 6. Germline CDR1 MNHEY, CDR2 SVGAGI. The CDR3 contains 14 residues. CDR3 in amino acids: CAVRLAGSSYEQYF. CDR3 nucleotides: TGTGCCGTCAGACTAGCGGGGAGCTCCTACGAGCAGTACTTC.